The rows below give T cell receptor beta chains drawn from one sample of a study of beta chain features in type 1 diabetes. Method: immunoSEQ multiplex PCR; TCRdb's copy keeps in-frame clones and lacks some. The table shows a few hundred thousand clones, with about 16% occurring only once. Sequenced: naive CD4+ T cells from blood. The source is a woman aged 18-30 years in good health. Both conserved end residues are trimmed from each CDR3. Each record gives: clone size, V gene, J gene, CDR3 protein. Clone size is stated in some rows and not others, as once, few, many or a class when expanded.

abundance: .
v_gene: TRBV6-6
j_gene: TRBJ2-2
CDR3aa: ASSWDIIGELF

abundance: .
v_gene: TRBV9
j_gene: TRBJ2-3
CDR3aa: ASSVRSGENTDTQY

abundance: .
v_gene: TRBV2
j_gene: TRBJ2-1
CDR3aa: ASSRQGMYEQF

abundance: .
v_gene: TRBV5-1
j_gene: TRBJ2-7
CDR3aa: ASSTPGESSYEQY

abundance: .
v_gene: TRBV7-9
j_gene: TRBJ1-1
CDR3aa: ASSLVQGNLAEAF

abundance: few
v_gene: TRBV19
j_gene: TRBJ2-7
CDR3aa: ASSVSPSSYEQY

abundance: .
v_gene: TRBV7-2
j_gene: TRBJ2-5
CDR3aa: ASSPPGETQY

abundance: .
v_gene: TRBV18
j_gene: TRBJ2-3
CDR3aa: ASSRVGADTQY

abundance: few
v_gene: TRBV25-1
j_gene: TRBJ1-1
CDR3aa: ASRTGTDTEAF

abundance: few
v_gene: TRBV6-6
j_gene: TRBJ1-2
CDR3aa: ASSGQGSYGYT

abundance: few
v_gene: TRBV28
j_gene: TRBJ2-1
CDR3aa: ASSLNLAEVDNEQF

abundance: few
v_gene: TRBV4-2
j_gene: TRBJ1-2
CDR3aa: ASSQDGTVGDYGYT

abundance: few
v_gene: TRBV28
j_gene: TRBJ2-7
CDR3aa: ASDRNYEQY

abundance: few
v_gene: TRBV5-6
j_gene: TRBJ1-2
CDR3aa: ASSADRRIYGYT

abundance: few
v_gene: TRBV7-9
j_gene: TRBJ1-5
CDR3aa: ASSLADRGRVEPQH

abundance: .
v_gene: TRBV15
j_gene: TRBJ1-4
CDR3aa: ATSGDRGREKLF

abundance: few
v_gene: TRBV7-9
j_gene: TRBJ1-2
CDR3aa: ASSMTVIYGYT

abundance: .
v_gene: TRBV27
j_gene: TRBJ1-1
CDR3aa: ASSPGTVNTEAF

abundance: few
v_gene: TRBV4-2
j_gene: TRBJ1-5
CDR3aa: ASSQETGLDQPQH

abundance: .
v_gene: TRBV28
j_gene: TRBJ1-5
CDR3aa: ASTPTGRSNQPQH

abundance: few
v_gene: TRBV5-4
j_gene: TRBJ1-1
CDR3aa: ASSIRTGPTEAF

abundance: .
v_gene: TRBV5-6
j_gene: TRBJ2-5
CDR3aa: ASSLIQVVQETQY

abundance: few
v_gene: TRBV4-1
j_gene: TRBJ1-5
CDR3aa: ASSHGVGRGTQPQH

abundance: few
v_gene: TRBV30
j_gene: TRBJ2-7
CDR3aa: AWSPPRGTVGTSSYEQY

abundance: .
v_gene: TRBV5-4
j_gene: TRBJ2-5
CDR3aa: ASSLEQGGRETQY

abundance: .
v_gene: TRBV29-1
j_gene: TRBJ1-4
CDR3aa: SVRTGREKLF

abundance: .
v_gene: TRBV7-9
j_gene: TRBJ2-1
CDR3aa: ASSSLAGTYPYNEQF

abundance: few
v_gene: TRBV11-2
j_gene: TRBJ2-7
CDR3aa: ASSRDRGYYEQY

abundance: .
v_gene: TRBV5-1
j_gene: TRBJ2-7
CDR3aa: ASSLVGLRSYEQY

abundance: .
v_gene: TRBV4-2
j_gene: TRBJ2-7
CDR3aa: ASSQDWDRAFEQY

abundance: .
v_gene: TRBV5-6
j_gene: TRBJ1-4
CDR3aa: ASRPGQIEKLF

abundance: .
v_gene: TRBV18
j_gene: TRBJ2-1
CDR3aa: ASSPYGTSGRSSYNEQF

abundance: few
v_gene: TRBV7-9
j_gene: TRBJ2-1
CDR3aa: ASSLERTGAYNEQF

abundance: once
v_gene: TRBV7-9
j_gene: TRBJ1-1
CDR3aa: ASSRQGMNTEAF

abundance: few
v_gene: TRBV29-1
j_gene: TRBJ2-5
CDR3aa: SVERVSETQY

abundance: .
v_gene: TRBV7-7
j_gene: TRBJ2-1
CDR3aa: ASSLSGRAQDEQF

abundance: few
v_gene: TRBV7-9
j_gene: TRBJ2-2
CDR3aa: ASSTGQWLVGELF

abundance: few
v_gene: TRBV15
j_gene: TRBJ2-1
CDR3aa: ATSRELAVTSSYNEQF

abundance: few
v_gene: TRBV29-1
j_gene: TRBJ1-1
CDR3aa: SVHPMRQGEAF

abundance: few
v_gene: TRBV5-1
j_gene: TRBJ2-7
CDR3aa: ASSPGGRPPSYEQY

abundance: few
v_gene: TRBV7-8
j_gene: TRBJ2-7
CDR3aa: ASSQTGGRSHNTYEQY

abundance: .
v_gene: TRBV4-3
j_gene: TRBJ2-3
CDR3aa: ASSQGGVRTDTQY

abundance: .
v_gene: TRBV2
j_gene: TRBJ2-5
CDR3aa: ASRENQETQY

abundance: .
v_gene: TRBV6-1
j_gene: TRBJ2-6
CDR3aa: ASSAQGTGANVLT

abundance: .
v_gene: TRBV4-3
j_gene: TRBJ1-2
CDR3aa: ASSQDPGQGGYT

abundance: .
v_gene: TRBV5-1
j_gene: TRBJ1-2
CDR3aa: ASSPGQDYGYT

abundance: .
v_gene: TRBV28
j_gene: TRBJ2-1
CDR3aa: ASSPQIAGVKNEQF

abundance: few
v_gene: TRBV9
j_gene: TRBJ2-1
CDR3aa: ASSVDLAGKRNEQF

abundance: few
v_gene: TRBV21-1
j_gene: TRBJ2-5
CDR3aa: ASSKGGQWRETQY

abundance: few
v_gene: TRBV6-6
j_gene: TRBJ2-5
CDR3aa: ASTLAGQPY

abundance: .
v_gene: TRBV5-1
j_gene: TRBJ2-1
CDR3aa: ASSLYGVSVGDEQF

abundance: few
v_gene: TRBV2
j_gene: TRBJ1-2
CDR3aa: ASSQGEAVGYT

abundance: .
v_gene: TRBV15
j_gene: TRBJ2-5
CDR3aa: ATSRAPVFSGLAGGRVTQY

abundance: .
v_gene: TRBV25-1
j_gene: TRBJ2-1
CDR3aa: ASSEWDSGRLSYNEQF

abundance: .
v_gene: TRBV29-1
j_gene: TRBJ1-1
CDR3aa: SVDGRYANTEAF

abundance: .
v_gene: TRBV29-1
j_gene: TRBJ1-1
CDR3aa: SVTQVDTEAF

abundance: few
v_gene: TRBV7-9
j_gene: TRBJ1-1
CDR3aa: ASSLEQNTEAF

abundance: .
v_gene: TRBV7-9
j_gene: TRBJ2-1
CDR3aa: ASSLLADRTNEQF

abundance: few
v_gene: TRBV18
j_gene: TRBJ1-2
CDR3aa: ASSPGTGKANYGYT